These 12 T cell receptor beta chains share one sample of origin, sequenced in a study of cytomegalovirus exposure and HLA in healthy donors. Use of 60 Vbeta and 13 Jbeta primers characterized the PCR. TCRdb keeps only in-frame clones here, not all; method: immunoSEQ multiplex PCR. The data contain about 110,000 clones, about four fifths of them singletons. The sequencing input was PBMCs. These receptors were collected from a young man in good health and CMV-seronegative.

The rearrangement links TRBV5-6 to TRBJ1-3, with D perhaps matching TRBD1 (6 bases). Trimming pared 2 bases from V and 0 bases from J, leaving 9 bases between. The CDR3 totals 15 residues. The germline gives CDR1 SGHDT, CDR2 YYEEEE. The CDR3: CASSLLQGSGNTIYF. The CDR3 region has the DNA TGTGCCAGCAGCTTATTACAGGGCTCTGGAAACACCATATATTTT. Supplemented by reference TRBV5-6 and TRBJ1-3, the full variable domain reads DAGVTQSPTHLIKTRGQQVTLRCSPKSGHDTVSWYQQALGQGPQFIFQYYEEEERQRGNFPDRFSGHQFPNYSSELNVNALLLGDSALYLCASSLLQGSGNTIYFGEGSWLTVV.

The gene calls are TRBV6-5 and TRBJ1-2; D is undetermined. This CDR3 is built from 14 residues. Trimming stripped 6 bases from V and 4 bases from J, with 15 bases between. The germline gives CDR1 MNHEY, CDR2 SVGAGI. The CDR3 bases are TGTGCCAGCAGCCACTTGAGGTTCGGCTATGGCTACACCTTC. It translates to CASSHLRFGYGYTF.

The rearrangement joins TRBV2 to TRBJ1-5, with D perhaps matching TRBD1 (5 bases). The CDR3 spans 15 residues. Trimming removed 3 bases from V and 0 bases from J, with 9 bases in between. From germline, CDR1 is SNHLY and CDR2 FYNNEI. The CDR3: CASSDSGASNQPQHF. CDR3 DNA: TGTGCCAGCAGTGATTCTGGGGCTAGCAATCAGCCCCAGCATTTT.

V and J are TRBV30 and TRBJ1-4, with D hard to call. Trimming cost V 5 bases and J 4 bases, with 11 bases left between them. CDR3 length: 13 residues. Per the germline V gene, CDR1 is GTSNPN and CDR2 is SVGIG (reference sequence). The CDR3 loop is CAWHSVFNEKLFF. DNA for the CDR3: TGTGCCTGGCACTCGGTGTTTAATGAAAAACTGTTTTTT.

The rearrangement uses TRBV13 and TRBJ2-1; 8 bases line up with TRBD2. V lost 2 bases and J lost 10; bases outside the gene matches: 22. From germline, CDR1 is PRHDT and CDR2 FYEKMQ (reference sequence). The CDR3 sequence is 19 residues long. In nucleotides, the CDR3 is TGTGCCAGCAGCTTAACCGGCTTCGAACTAGCGGTTGGGGGTGCCGAGCAGTTCTTC. Its protein product is CASSLTGFELAVGGAEQFF.

This chain links TRBV6-1 with TRBJ2-1; 11 bases align to TRBD2. Germline V gives CDR1 MNHNS, CDR2 SASEGT. CDR3 size: 15 residues. Losses at the gene ends were 4 bases for V and 5 bases for J; bases not matched to a gene: 4. In DNA, the CDR3 is TGTGCCAGCAGTGTTGGGACTAGCGGTAACAATGAGCAGTTCTTC. This translates into CASSVGTSGNNEQFF.

This rearrangement joins TRBV4-3 to TRBJ2-1, with a weak D call TRBD2 (6 bases). The CDR3 has 13 residues. Germline V gene data show CDR1 as LGHNA and CDR2 as YSLEER. Trimming left V 0 bases short and J 10 bases short, with 10 bases between. CDR3 bases: TGCGCCAGCAGCCAAGAGAGCCGGGGGGAGCAGTTCTTC. It translates to CASSQESRGEQFF.

This rearrangement joins TRBV9 to TRBJ1-3; 7 nucleotides line up with TRBD1. The germline V gene has CDR1 SGDLS and CDR2 YYNGEE. This CDR3 is 17 amino acids long. The ends lost 0 bases at V and 2 bases at J; junction bases unmatched: 8. This CDR3 reads CASSVAGQEYPGNTIYF. The CDR3 DNA reads as TGTGCCAGCAGCGTAGCCGGACAGGAATACCCTGGAAACACCATATATTTT.

This chain uses TRBV7-6 with TRBJ2-1; 10 positions agree with TRBD2. From germline, CDR1 is SGHVS and CDR2 FNYEAQ. The CDR3 loop spans 16 amino acids. V lost 4 bases and J lost 4; bases outside the gene matches: 7. The CDR3 here is CASSSEVAGGYNEQFF. For the CDR3, the DNA is TGTGCCAGCAGCTCAGAGGTAGCGGGGGGTTACAATGAGCAGTTCTTC. Supplemented by reference TRBV7-6 and TRBJ2-1, the full variable domain reads GAGVSQSPRYKVTKRGQDVALRCDPISGHVSLYWYRQALGQGPEFLTYFNYEAQQDKSGLPNDRFSAERPEGSISTLTIQRTEQRDSAMYRCASSSEVAGGYNEQFFGPGTRLTVL.

This clone was seen only once. The chain links TRBV19 to TRBJ2-7, with TRBD2 identical over 8 bases. The CDR3 runs 13 residues. The V gene's germline CDR1 is LNHDA and CDR2 SQIVND (reference sequence). V trimming: 10 bases; J trimming: 4 bases; junction bases outside the gene matches: 9. In DNA, the CDR3 is TGTGCCACAGGAGCGGGAGTCGGGTACGAGCAGTACTTC. As protein: CATGAGVGYEQYF.

This rearrangement joins TRBV4-3 to TRBJ1-2; 7 positions match TRBD1. The CDR3 runs to 16 residues. Looked up from germline, CDR1 is LGHNA and CDR2 is YSLEER. V was pared by 1 base and J by 7 bases, with 12 bases of the junction left unmatched. The DNA of the CDR3 is TGCGCCAGCAGCCAAGCGCCCCGACAGGGAAAGGGTGGCTACACCTTC. It is translated as CASSQAPRQGKGGYTF.

The rearrangement joins TRBV6-5 to TRBJ2-3, with D uncertain. CDR3 length equals 14 residues. The ends were cut back, 7 bases at V and 3 bases at J, with 14 bases in the middle. Germline values: CDR1 MNHEY, CDR2 SVGAGI. The chain's CDR3 is CASNHGSGTDTQYF. Here the CDR3 DNA reads TGTGCCAGCAACCACGGGTCCGGGACAGATACGCAGTATTTT.